This T cell receptor (beta chain) was documented in a study of cytomegalovirus exposure and HLA in healthy donors. Study in general: The study's early data release held 80 million to 95 million unique TCRs from HLA-typed donors.

Study-wide results and limits: Usually a TCR sequence was rare, but some public TCRs were found in many donors. Among TCR beta chains, those listed as cytomegalovirus-associated numbered under 200.

In regard to this clone: As yet, its antigen is unknown.

This CDR3 comprises 16 residues. Trimming took 4 bases from V and 4 from J; bases not matched to a gene: 6. Germline V lookup: CDR1 SGHRS, CDR2 YFSETQ. Use of 60 Vbeta and 13 Jbeta primers characterized the PCR. Generated by immunoSEQ multiplex PCR, the TCRdb table keeps only in-frame clones and is missing some. This table has 60,000 to 70,000 clones, over 75% appearing once. This sequence originates from a man between 35 and 55 years old in good health and CMV-seronegative. The sample was PBMCs. The V gene is TRBV5-1, the J gene TRBJ2-3; TRBD2 agrees at 13 bases. In DNA, the CDR3 is TGCGCCAGCAGCCCACAGACTAGCGGGGGGCCAGATACGCAGTATTTT. Protein sequence: CASSPQTSGGPDTQYF.